This TCR beta chain came from a study of cytomegalovirus exposure and HLA in healthy donors. Study findings and constraints: The listing of roughly 160 TCR beta chains classed them as cytomegalovirus-associated. An assumption of roughly uniform sequencing depth across donors underlay the presence/absence analyses. Later analysis identified a missense DCLRE1C variant that was linked to TCR beta V- and J-gene trimming.

This PCR relied on a set of 60 Vbeta primers and 13 Jbeta primers. The data were produced by immunoSEQ multiplex PCR, yet TCRdb's version contains in-frame clones alone and is incomplete. The profile covers 100,000 to 150,000 clones, with roughly 80% appearing a single time and 4% taken by the ten largest. This clone was detected only a few times. The antigen remains unidentified. Germline V CDR1 and CDR2: SGDLS, YYNGEE. The CDR3 is 12 amino acids. Trimming cost V 7 bases and J 4 bases, with 10 bases left between them. The sample comprised PBMCs. The chain uses TRBV9 and TRBJ2-3; D not resolved. This receptor was taken from a man aged 18 to 35 in good health and CMV-seropositive. CDR3 residues: CASRGEADTQYF. The CDR3 DNA is TGTGCCAGCCGTGGTGAGGCAGATACGCAGTATTTT.